The text below deals with one T cell receptor (beta chain). Trimming pared 0 bases from V and 13 bases from J, leaving 15 bases between. Germline V gives CDR1 SGHTA, CDR2 FQGNSA. The CDR3 runs to 13 residues. The data were obtained in a study of blood T cell repertoires in COVID-19. Study-wide context: Collection of acute and convalescent COVID-19 samples took place in the United States, Italy and Spain. PBMCs, B-cell-depleted T cells, or T cells provided the cDNA or gDNA that made up the material.

Authors' methods: Counts of nucleated cells, estimated from reference gene primer amplification, were obtained. Assay: immunoSEQ multiplex PCR; the TCRdb copy retains only in-frame clones and omits some. The D gene and trimming were derived from the DNA, and the V and J assignments and clone size from that table. In the table there are 200,000 to 250,000 clones, over 75% of which are singletons. Sequencing used peripheral blood. The TCR was taken from a human donor in a cohort sampled during active COVID-19. The chain couples TRBV7-2 to TRBJ1-1; tentative D call: TRBD1 (5 bases). CDR3 nucleotides: TGTGCCAGCAGCTTAGCCGGCAGGGATCCTGATTTCTTT. It specifies CASSLAGRDPDFF.